This T cell receptor (beta chain) was sequenced in a study of PD-1 blockade in classical Hodgkin lymphoma. Study context: With a 2-week interval, patients received intravenous nivolumab at 3 mg/kg.

Relapse after autologous stem cell transplantation occurred in every patient, and brentuximab vedotin exposure varied. Best responses were complete response, partial response or progressive disease. General study results and limits: The study reported lower baseline TCR diversity in newly diagnosed patients than in healthy donors. Repertoire difference causes, possibly disease activity or prior therapy, remain undefined.

Assay: immunoSEQ multiplex PCR; the TCRdb copy retains only in-frame clones and omits some. Seen here are 60,000 or so clones, roughly 90% observed once, and the top ten hold 9.7%. Germline CDR1 MDHEN, CDR2 SYDVKM. V was cut by 8 bases and J by 5 bases, with 9 bases left in between. This CDR3 has 11 amino acids. On this clone itself: Its antigen is not identified.

The sequence was collected from a human donor with classical Hodgkin lymphoma. The chain combines TRBV28 with TRBJ2-5; D possibly corresponds to TRBD2 (5 bases). Sequences were derived from peripheral blood mononuclear cells (PBMCs), sampled at baseline. The CDR3 region is CASGGWETQYF. The CDR3 DNA follows: TGTGCCAGCGGCGGGTGGGAGACCCAGTACTTC. The full variable domain, in which reference TRBV28 and TRBJ2-5 provide the parts outside the CDR3, is DVKVTQSSRYLVKRTGEKVFLECVQDMDHENMFWYRQDPGLGLRLIYFSYDVKMKEKGDIPEGYSVSREKKERFSLILESASTNQTSMYLCASGGWETQYFGPGTRLLVL.